This entry describes one T cell receptor beta chain. This sample is part of a study of shared T cell receptors in the human thymus. Sequencing used immunoSEQ multiplex PCR; TCRdb keeps in-frame clones, though not all of them. In the table there are more than 300,000 clones, 95% of which are singletons. With V trimmed by 8 bases and J by 2 bases, 9 bases remained unmatched. CDR1 and CDR2 (germline): SNHLY, FYNNEI. This CDR3 spans 15 amino acids. The rearrangement links TRBV2 to TRBJ2-3; 8 bases map to TRBD1. The sequenced material came from thymocytes. This TCR was recovered from a human donor. CDR3: CASSGRRGPTDTQYF. CDR3 DNA: TGTGCCAGCTCGGGTCGCAGGGGGCCCACAGATACGCAGTATTTT.